These 32 T cell receptor beta chains were all obtained from the same sample, sequenced in a study of blood T cells in healthy people across ages. It was with a sample-barcoded 5' primer and a J-beta primer mix that a second PCR of roughly 7 to 12 cycles was run. MiXCR was run by TCRdb on the 5' RACE reads, yielding one entry per CDR3 protein. The sample lists some 1.8 million distinct CDR3 sequences; around 42% were seen once. Sample: blood. Receptors were obtained from a human donor in good health.

This chain uses TRBV5-7 with TRBJ2-3, with TRBD1 matching 9 bases. TRBV5-7 is recorded as an ORF, its role being uncertain. The V segment lost 9 bases and the J segment 3 bases; nucleotides outside the gene matches: 8. The CDR3 length is 14 residues. CDR3 nucleotides: TGTGCCATAGGGGGCGGACAGGGGACAGATACGCAGTATTTT. Its protein is CAIGGGQGTDTQYF.

This rearrangement joins TRBV28 to TRBJ2-2; 7 bases fit TRBD1. The V segment lost 5 bases and the J segment 4 bases; nucleotides outside the gene matches: 10. This CDR3 is 16 amino acids long. CDR1 is MDHEN, CDR2 SYDVKM, per germline. The CDR3 bases are TGTGCCAGCAGTCCAATCACAGGGGTCGGCACCGGGGAGCTGTTTTTT. Amino acids: CASSPITGVGTGELFF.

This clonotype was seen ten or more times. V is TRBV29-1 and J is TRBJ2-6; no firm D call. The CDR3 length is 16 residues. Trimming shortened V by 4 bases and J by 0 bases, and 13 bases separated the two germline ends. Germline-derived CDR1 and CDR2 are SQVTM and ANQGSEA. In nucleotides, the CDR3 is TGCAGCGTTGTGATCGTGGCCGACTCTGGGGCCAACGTCCTGACTTTC. It codes for CSVVIVADSGANVLTF.

CDR3 in amino acids: CASRYGPSETQYF. DNA of the CDR3: TGTGCCAGCAGATACGGACCTTCTGAGACCCAGTACTTC. The chain links TRBV6-2 or TRBV6-3 to TRBJ2-5; no clear D gene. This CDR3 spans 13 amino acids. Germline CDR1 reads MNHEY; CDR2 reads SVGEGT. Between the trimmed V and J ends, which lost 6 bases and 5 bases, there was a span of 13 bases.

V gene TRBV7-2 combines with J gene TRBJ2-1; no clear D. V lost 4 bases and J 4 bases, leaving 14 bases between the germline ends. The CDR3 extends over 15 amino acids. Germline V gives CDR1 SGHTA, CDR2 FQGNSA. CDR3 coding DNA: TGTGCCAGCAGCTCGGAGTACGGCGCATACAATGAGCAGTTCTTC. Its protein product is CASSSEYGAYNEQFF.

In DNA, the CDR3 is TGCAGTGCTAGGCTGAGCTCCTACGAGCAGTACTTC. Protein: CSARLSSYEQYF. The chain combines TRBV20-1 with TRBJ2-7; no firm D call. The germline V and J ends were trimmed by 3 bases and 0 bases, with 6 bases remaining between them. The CDR3 totals 12 residues. Germline CDR1 and CDR2: DFQATT and SNEGSKA (reference sequence).

This clonotype was seen repeatedly, ten times or more. The rearrangement joins TRBV29-1 to TRBJ1-2; TRBD1 is a possible D gene (6 bases). V lost 6 bases and J lost 4, with 12 bases in between. The CDR3 length is 12 residues. The germline V gene has CDR1 SQVTM and CDR2 ANQGSEA. CDR3 in DNA: TGCAGCGTAGCCGGGACACTCTATGGCTACACCTTC. Its translation: CSVAGTLYGYTF.

This clonotype was counted only a few times. The chain is built from TRBV29-1 and TRBJ1-2; D might be TRBD1 (5 bases). The CDR3 extends over 12 amino acids. CDR1 and CDR2 from the germline V gene are SQVTM and ANQGSEA. V lost 6 bases and J lost 5, with 13 bases in between. CDR3 loop: CSVVDSPYGYTF. For the CDR3, the DNA is TGCAGCGTCGTCGACAGCCCTTATGGCTACACCTTC. Complete variable domain (other parts from reference TRBV29-1 and TRBJ1-2): SAVISQKPSRDICQRGTSLTIQCQVDSQVTMMFWYRQQPGQSLTLIATANQGSEATYESGFVIDKFPISRPNLTFSTLTVSNMSPEDSSIYLCSVVDSPYGYTFGSGTRLTVV.

This chain connects TRBV5-5 to TRBJ2-7; maybe TRBD2 (7 bases). Trimming removed 4 bases from V and 6 bases from J, with 20 bases in between. CDR3 length: 15 amino acids. Germline CDR1 reads SGHKS; CDR2 reads YYEKEE (reference sequence). The CDR3 sequence is CASSVGTPGRVEQYF. The CDR3 DNA follows: TGTGCCAGCAGCGTCGGGACACCAGGGAGGGTCGAGCAGTACTTC. Using reference TRBV5-5 and TRBJ2-7 for the parts outside the CDR3, the full variable domain is DAGVTQSPTHLIKTRGQQVTLRCSPISGHKSVSWYQQVLGQGPQFIFQYYEKEERGRGNFPDRFSARQFPNYSSELNVNALLLGDSALYLCASSVGTPGRVEQYFGPGTRLTVT.

This clonotype appeared once. An end of the junction differs from the germline gene, which may be a read error. This rearrangement joins TRBV5-4 to TRBJ1-2; D unresolved. Germline assignment: CDR1 SGHNT and CDR2 YYREEE (reference sequence). The CDR3 sequence is 13 residues long. The CDR3 is CAGSLTAKDGYTF. CDR3 in DNA: TGTGCCGGCAGCTTGACCGCAAAGGATGGTTACACCTTC.

The genes are TRBV19 and TRBJ1-5; a weak D match, TRBD1 (5 bases). This CDR3 is built from 13 residues. The germline gives CDR1 LNHDA, CDR2 SQIVND (reference sequence). Trimming took off 8 bases at V and 4 bases at J, with 12 bases between the two ends. CDR3 residues: CASGGLRNQPQHF. Here the CDR3 DNA reads TGTGCCAGTGGGGGGTTACGTAATCAGCCCCAGCATTTT.

This clonotype turned up a few times. V usage is TRBV2 and J usage is TRBJ2-5; the match to TRBD1 covers 8 bases. TRBJ2-7 explains the end of the DNA better; the J call may be wrong. This CDR3 comprises 16 residues. Germline CDR1 and CDR2: SNHLY and FYNNEI. The CDR3 protein is CASSRRFQGAPYEQYF. CDR3 in DNA: TGTGCCAGCAGTAGGCGATTCCAGGGGGCCCCCTACGAGCAGTACTTC.

This clonotype was observed a few times. The CDR3 protein is CASSLDWTDTQYF. The CDR3 DNA is TGTGCCAGCAGCTTAGATTGGACAGATACGCAGTATTTT. The chain joins TRBV7-2 to TRBJ2-3; unclear D gene. Germline V gene data show CDR1 as SGHTA and CDR2 as FQGNSA. V lost 1 base and J 3 bases, leaving 5 bases between the germline ends. CDR3 size: 13 residues.

This clonotype was seen a few times. V gene TRBV5-1 combines with J gene TRBJ2-1; 7 bases are a match to TRBD1. CDR1 is SGHRS, CDR2 YFSETQ, per germline. The J segment lost 0 bases and the V segment lost 7 bases, leaving 4 bases of the junction unmatched. The CDR3 runs to 14 residues. This CDR3 reads CASGRDSSYNEQFF. CDR3 nucleotides: TGCGCCAGCGGTCGGGACAGCTCCTACAATGAGCAGTTCTTC.

The V and J genes are TRBV15 and TRBJ2-3; no definite D call. CDR1 is LNHNV and CDR2 is YYDKDF in the germline V gene (reference sequence). The CDR3 is made up of 14 amino acids. V was pared by 0 bases and J by 6 bases, with 10 bases between. This chain's CDR3 is CATSRDWLVDTQYF. CDR3 nucleotide sequence: TGTGCCACCAGCAGAGATTGGCTTGTGGATACGCAGTATTTT.

This clonotype was found a few times. The V gene is TRBV9, the J gene TRBJ2-5; D is unclear. The ends were cut back, 0 bases at V and 3 bases at J, with 9 bases in the middle. This CDR3 has 14 amino acids. Per germline, CDR1 SGDLS and CDR2 YYNGEE. CDR3: CASSVGIQEETQYF. The CDR3 bases are TGTGCCAGCAGCGTAGGTATCCAAGAAGAGACCCAGTACTTC.

The CDR3 loop reads CASSEGDSRNEKLFF. The CDR3 coding sequence is TGCGCCAGCAGCGAGGGGGACAGCCGTAATGAAAAACTGTTTTTT. This rearrangement joins TRBV4-3 to TRBJ1-4, with TRBD1 matching over 7 bases. Trimming cost V 5 bases and J 4 bases; bases outside gene matches: 7. Germline V lookup: CDR1 LGHNA, CDR2 YSLEER. CDR3 length: 15 residues.

This clonotype occurred once. This chain uses TRBV29-1 with TRBJ1-1; unclear D gene. The ends were cut back, 8 bases at V and 1 base at J, with 14 bases in the middle. This CDR3 has 13 amino acids. Germline assignment: CDR1 SQVTM and CDR2 ANQGSEA. The CDR3 protein is CSTLMGWNTEAFF. The DNA of the CDR3 is TGCAGCACGTTGATGGGGTGGAACACTGAAGCTTTCTTT.

The chain has TRBV7-9 and TRBJ2-7; 7 nucleotides line up with TRBD1. The J segment lost 0 bases and the V segment lost 0 bases, leaving 8 bases of the junction unmatched. Germline V gives CDR1 SEHNR, CDR2 FQNEAQ (reference sequence). The CDR3 spans 17 residues. The CDR3 nucleotides read TGTGCCAGCAGCTTAGCGAACAGGGGACGGAGCTCCTACGAGCAGTACTTC. This sequence encodes CASSLANRGRSSYEQYF.

The chain joins TRBV4-2 to TRBJ2-1, with D perhaps given as TRBD1 or TRBD2 (5 bases each). V lost 4 bases and J 2 bases, leaving 12 bases between the germline ends. The CDR3 sequence is 15 residues long. Germline V lookup: CDR1 LGHNA, CDR2 YNFKEQ. CDR3 sequence: CASSPPGPTYNEQFF. The CDR3 DNA sequence: TGTGCCAGCAGCCCACCGGGGCCCACCTACAATGAGCAGTTCTTC.

This clonotype was counted between two and nine times. The chain has TRBV13 and TRBJ2-1; maybe TRBD2 (5 bases). Germline V gives CDR1 PRHDT, CDR2 FYEKMQ (reference sequence). The V end lost 5 bases, the J end lost 6 bases, and 17 bases lay between the germline ends. CDR3 length equals 15 residues. The CDR3 DNA follows: TGTGCCAGCAGCCCCGGGCCCCTCGCGGGCAATGAGCAGTTCTTC. Encoded protein: CASSPGPLAGNEQFF.

This clonotype was observed a handful of times. The chain links TRBV6-5 to TRBJ1-2; D is possibly TRBD1 (6 bases). Trimming stripped 0 bases from V and 2 bases from J, with 16 bases between. Germline V gene data show CDR1 as MNHEY and CDR2 as SVGAGI. The CDR3 spans 17 residues. The CDR3 bases are TGTGCCAGCAGTTACTCGACTAAGGGGGTCTTCAACTATGGCTACACCTTC. Translated, it gives CASSYSTKGVFNYGYTF.

The genes are TRBV14 and TRBJ2-1; possibly TRBD1 or TRBD2 for D (6 bases each). This CDR3 region has 17 residues. The germline gives CDR1 SGHDN, CDR2 FVKESK. Trimming removed 3 bases from V and 6 bases from J, with 21 bases in between. The CDR3 coding sequence is TGTGCCAGCAGCCACCCTCTCATGGGGGGCCTAGGCAATGAGCAGTTCTTC. Its protein is CASSHPLMGGLGNEQFF.

The chain employs TRBV7-9 and TRBJ2-5; 9 bases are shared with TRBD2. With V trimmed by 4 bases and J by 4 bases, 4 bases remained unmatched. The CDR3 extends over 14 amino acids. Germline CDR1 SEHNR, CDR2 FQNEAQ (reference sequence). The CDR3 region has the DNA TGTGCCAGCAGCTATAGCGGGGGTGCAGAGACCCAGTACTTC. It specifies CASSYSGGAETQYF.

This chain uses TRBV20-1 with TRBJ2-1; TRBD2 aligns across 10 bases. There are 12 residues in the CDR3. J gave up 5 bases and V 7 bases, and 2 bases lay outside the gene matches. Germline V gene lookup returns CDR1 DFQATT and CDR2 SNEGSKA (reference sequence). As DNA, the CDR3 is TGCAGTGTAACTAGCGGGAACAATGAGCAGTTCTTC. As protein: CSVTSGNNEQFF.

The V gene is TRBV15, the J gene TRBJ2-7; D gene ambiguous. The CDR3 loop spans 16 amino acids. Trimming removed 0 bases from V and 0 bases from J, with 12 bases in between. Germline CDR1 LNHNV, CDR2 YYDKDF (reference sequence). Written as DNA, the CDR3 is TGTGCCACCAGCAGAGATCCGGGCTTTGACTCCTACGAGCAGTACTTC. This codes for CATSRDPGFDSYEQYF.

V and J are TRBV20-1 and TRBJ2-1; 7 nucleotides match TRBD1. CDR3 size: 16 residues. Germline-derived CDR1 and CDR2 are DFQATT and SNEGSKA (reference sequence). The V gene end was trimmed by 2 bases and the J gene end by 8 bases; junction bases not matched to a gene: 15. The CDR3 coding sequence is TGCAGTGCTAGATCCGCCGACAGGACAGGTTTGGATGAGCAGTTCTTC. Translation gives CSARSADRTGLDEQFF.

This clonotype was seen more than once but under ten times. The chain has TRBV2 and TRBJ2-5, with D tentatively TRBD1 (6 bases). The CDR3 sequence is 14 residues long. Per germline, CDR1 SNHLY and CDR2 FYNNEI. Trimming removed 6 bases at V and 4 bases at J, with 15 bases between. The CDR3 region has the DNA TGTGCCAGCAGGGGGGCGCTAAAAGGAGAGACCCAGTACTTC. Translation gives CASRGALKGETQYF.

Comment on this clonotype: At one end, the junction sequence differs from germline, possibly due to a read error. The J gene is TRBJ2-7, the V gene TRBV6-4, with 7 bases aligning to TRBD1. The CDR3 is made up of 15 amino acids. Germline CDR1 reads MRHNA; CDR2 reads SNTAGT. The CDR3 DNA sequence: TGTGTCAGCAGGGCTACAGGGGCCAGCTCCTACGAGCAGTACTTC. Its translation: CVSRATGASSYEQYF.

This clonotype was seen more than once but under ten times. The chain couples TRBV7-9 to TRBJ2-5; D is undetermined. V lost 5 bases, J lost 4 bases, and 14 bases lay in between. The CDR3 is made up of 14 amino acids. CDR1 and CDR2 (germline): SEHNR, FQNEAQ (reference sequence). The CDR3 bases are TGTGCCAGCAGCCCAAGTGGCAGCCGAGAGACCCAGTACTTC. As protein: CASSPSGSRETQYF.

CDR3 sequence (DNA): TGTGCCAGTAGAACGAGTGGGACCGGGGAGCTGTTTTTT. It yields the protein CASRTSGTGELFF. The chain couples TRBV19 to TRBJ2-2; D unresolved. Deletions cut 6 bases from V and 5 bases from J, with 10 bases between. CDR3 length equals 13 residues. The germline gives CDR1 LNHDA, CDR2 SQIVND (reference sequence).

The chain joins TRBV5-1 to TRBJ1-2; 7 bases align to TRBD1. CDR3 length: 17 residues. V gave up 1 base and J gave up 2 bases; unmatched junction bases: 11. Germline V gene lookup returns CDR1 SGHRS and CDR2 YFSETQ. CDR3 sequence: CASSLKVRGGGNYGYTF. The CDR3, as DNA: TGCGCCAGCAGCTTGAAGGTCCGGGGAGGGGGCAACTATGGCTACACCTTC.